The rows below give T cell receptor beta chains drawn from one sample of a study of T cell responses to AZD1222 COVID-19 vaccine. Profiling relied on immunoSEQ multiplex PCR, and the TCRdb table lists in-frame clones only, not all of them. There are approximately 61,000 clones in the sample; 65% to 85% occur only once, and 26% lies in the top ten. Sequencing used peripheral blood, obtained 28 days after the second AZD1222 dose. The receptors were gathered from an adult who received the AZD1222 COVID-19 vaccine. CDR3s include the opening cysteine and the closing phenylalanine or tryptophan. D genes are given only for firm matches. The size of a clone is reported for some rows only, either as once, few or many, or as a class for expanded clones.

clone_size: .
j_call: TRBJ2-7
v_call: TRBV27
cdr3_length: 15
d_call: .
cdr3_nt: TGTGCCAGCAGTTTATCGACCCATGGGTCCTACGAGCAGTACTTC
cdr3_aa: CASSLSTHGSYEQYF

clone_size: .
j_call: TRBJ2-7
v_call: TRBV10-1
cdr3_length: 16
d_call: .
cdr3_nt: TGCGCCAGCATTCTGCAGACCCAAGTAGGACCCTACGAGCAGTACTTC
cdr3_aa: CASILQTQVGPYEQYF

clone_size: .
j_call: TRBJ2-6
v_call: TRBV11-2
cdr3_length: 13
d_call: .
cdr3_nt: TGTGCAGGAGAGAGGGATGGGGCCAACGTCCTGACTTTC
cdr3_aa: CAGERDGANVLTF

clone_size: .
j_call: TRBJ1-5
v_call: TRBV9
cdr3_length: 15
d_call: .
cdr3_nt: TGTGCCAGCAGCGTCGACGACTATAGCAATCAGCCCCAGCATTTT
cdr3_aa: CASSVDDYSNQPQHF

clone_size: .
j_call: TRBJ1-2
v_call: TRBV5-5
cdr3_length: 13
d_call: TRBD1
cdr3_nt: TGTGCCAGCTACAGGGGGCGATTAAATGGCTACACCTTC
cdr3_aa: CASYRGRLNGYTF

clone_size: .
j_call: TRBJ2-7
v_call: TRBV14
cdr3_length: 12
d_call: .
cdr3_nt: TGTGCCAGCAGCCAAGAGAGCTACGAGCAGTACTTC
cdr3_aa: CASSQESYEQYF

clone_size: .
j_call: TRBJ1-2
v_call: TRBV28
cdr3_length: 13
d_call: .
cdr3_nt: TGTGCCAGCAGTGCGGGGGGCTTCCTTGGCTACACCTTC
cdr3_aa: CASSAGGFLGYTF

clone_size: few
j_call: TRBJ2-7
v_call: TRBV13
cdr3_length: 12
d_call: .
cdr3_nt: TGTGCCAGCAGCCGGACGGGTCGCGAGCAGTACTTC
cdr3_aa: CASSRTGREQYF

clone_size: .
j_call: TRBJ2-6
v_call: TRBV4-2
cdr3_length: 16
d_call: .
cdr3_nt: TGTGCCAGCAGCCAAGTACAGGCCTCTGGGGCCAACGTCCTGACTTTC
cdr3_aa: CASSQVQASGANVLTF

clone_size: .
j_call: TRBJ1-5
v_call: TRBV28
cdr3_length: 19
d_call: TRBD1
cdr3_nt: TGTGCCAGCAGTCCAACACGGGGGCAGGGGGGTTGGAGCAATCAGCCCCAGCATTTT
cdr3_aa: CASSPTRGQGGWSNQPQHF

clone_size: .
j_call: TRBJ2-5
v_call: TRBV6-1
cdr3_length: 13
d_call: .
cdr3_nt: TGTGCCAGCAGTGAAGAGGTGGGGGGACCCCAGTACTTC
cdr3_aa: CASSEEVGGPQYF

clone_size: .
j_call: TRBJ2-2
v_call: TRBV11-3
cdr3_length: 15
d_call: .
cdr3_nt: TGTGCCAGCAGCTTAGGAGGGTTGTCCACCGGGGAGCTGTTTTTT
cdr3_aa: CASSLGGLSTGELFF

clone_size: .
j_call: TRBJ2-3
v_call: TRBV7-2
cdr3_length: 14
d_call: .
cdr3_nt: TGTGCCAGCAGCCCTACCGTTCGCACAGATACGCAGTATTTT
cdr3_aa: CASSPTVRTDTQYF

clone_size: .
j_call: TRBJ2-7
v_call: TRBV2
cdr3_length: 14
d_call: TRBD2
cdr3_nt: TGTGCCAGCGGAGGACTAGCGGGAGCCCACGAGCAGTACTTC
cdr3_aa: CASGGLAGAHEQYF

clone_size: .
j_call: TRBJ1-6
v_call: TRBV6-5
cdr3_length: 15
d_call: TRBD1
cdr3_nt: TGTGCCAGCAGACGGGACAGGGGAGATAATTCACCCCTCCACTTT
cdr3_aa: CASRRDRGDNSPLHF

clone_size: .
j_call: TRBJ1-3
v_call: TRBV10-3
cdr3_length: 15
d_call: .
cdr3_nt: TGTGCCATCAGCTCCGGAGGGAATTCTGGAAACACCATATATTTT
cdr3_aa: CAISSGGNSGNTIYF

clone_size: .
j_call: TRBJ1-5
v_call: TRBV15
cdr3_length: 15
d_call: .
cdr3_nt: TGTGCCACCAGCAGCGGACAGTATAGCAATCAGCCCCAGCATTTT
cdr3_aa: CATSSGQYSNQPQHF

clone_size: .
j_call: TRBJ2-1
v_call: TRBV2
cdr3_length: 15
d_call: TRBD1
cdr3_nt: TGTGCCAGCAGTTTCCGGGACAGCAACCTCAATGAGCAGTTCTTC
cdr3_aa: CASSFRDSNLNEQFF

clone_size: .
j_call: TRBJ1-6
v_call: TRBV30
cdr3_length: 15
d_call: TRBD1
cdr3_nt: TGTGCCTGGAGTCGGACAGGGGGCTTGAATTCACCCCTCCACTTT
cdr3_aa: CAWSRTGGLNSPLHF

clone_size: few
j_call: TRBJ1-5
v_call: TRBV27
cdr3_length: 14
d_call: .
cdr3_nt: TGTGCCAGCAGTTTATCAGATAGCAATCAGCCCCAGCATTTT
cdr3_aa: CASSLSDSNQPQHF

clone_size: once
j_call: TRBJ2-5
v_call: TRBV7-9
cdr3_length: 13
d_call: .
cdr3_nt: TGTGCCAGCAGCCCCCGAACCCTAGGGACCCAGTACTTC
cdr3_aa: CASSPRTLGTQYF

clone_size: .
j_call: TRBJ1-1
v_call: TRBV29-1
cdr3_length: 13
d_call: TRBD1
cdr3_nt: TGCAGCGTAGGGGGACAGTTGAACACTGAAGCTTTCTTT
cdr3_aa: CSVGGQLNTEAFF

clone_size: .
j_call: TRBJ2-3
v_call: TRBV5-1
cdr3_length: 14
d_call: TRBD2
cdr3_nt: TGCGCCAGCAGCTGGGGGACTAGCAGCTATACGCAGTATTTT
cdr3_aa: CASSWGTSSYTQYF

clone_size: .
j_call: TRBJ1-5
v_call: TRBV4-3
cdr3_length: 16
d_call: TRBD1
cdr3_nt: TGCGCCAGCAGCCTCCACCGGGACAGCCTTAATCAGCCCCAGCATTTT
cdr3_aa: CASSLHRDSLNQPQHF

clone_size: few
j_call: TRBJ2-7
v_call: TRBV19
cdr3_length: 15
d_call: .
cdr3_nt: TGTGCCAGTAGCGGCGAACAGGGACCCCAATTGCAGCAGTACTTC
cdr3_aa: CASSGEQGPQLQQYF

clone_size: .
j_call: TRBJ2-5
v_call: TRBV7-9
cdr3_length: 16
d_call: TRBD1
cdr3_nt: TGTGCCAGCAGTTACTATGTTGGGCAGGGGGCCGAGACCCAGTACTTC
cdr3_aa: CASSYYVGQGAETQYF

clone_size: .
j_call: TRBJ2-5
v_call: TRBV5-1
cdr3_length: 11
d_call: .
cdr3_nt: TGCGCCAGCAGCCAACAAGAGACCCAGTACTTC
cdr3_aa: CASSQQETQYF

clone_size: .
j_call: TRBJ2-1
v_call: TRBV15
cdr3_length: 15
d_call: .
cdr3_nt: TGTGCCACCAGCAGAGATCCAGGGCGCGTGAATGAGCAGTTCTTC
cdr3_aa: CATSRDPGRVNEQFF

clone_size: .
j_call: TRBJ1-5
v_call: TRBV7-8
cdr3_length: 16
d_call: .
cdr3_nt: TGTGCCAGCAGCTTATCCGGGATATATAGCAATCAGCCCCAGCATTTT
cdr3_aa: CASSLSGIYSNQPQHF

clone_size: .
j_call: TRBJ2-5
v_call: TRBV19
cdr3_length: 14
d_call: TRBD2
cdr3_nt: TGTGCCAGTAGTACCGGGACTAGCGGGGTGGCCCAGTACTTC
cdr3_aa: CASSTGTSGVAQYF